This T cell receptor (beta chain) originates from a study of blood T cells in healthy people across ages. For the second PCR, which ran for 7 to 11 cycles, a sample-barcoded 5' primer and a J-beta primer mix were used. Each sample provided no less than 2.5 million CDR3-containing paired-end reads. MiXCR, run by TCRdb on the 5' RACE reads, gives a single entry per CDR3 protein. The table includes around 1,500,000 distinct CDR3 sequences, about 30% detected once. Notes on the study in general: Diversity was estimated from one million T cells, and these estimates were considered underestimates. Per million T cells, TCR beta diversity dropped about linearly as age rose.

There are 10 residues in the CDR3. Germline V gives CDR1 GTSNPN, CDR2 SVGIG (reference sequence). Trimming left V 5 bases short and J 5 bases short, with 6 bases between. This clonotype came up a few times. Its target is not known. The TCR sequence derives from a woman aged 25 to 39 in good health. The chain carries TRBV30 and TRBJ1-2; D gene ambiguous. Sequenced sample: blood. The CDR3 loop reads CAWVPYGYTF. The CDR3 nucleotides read TGTGCCTGGGTTCCATATGGCTACACCTTC.